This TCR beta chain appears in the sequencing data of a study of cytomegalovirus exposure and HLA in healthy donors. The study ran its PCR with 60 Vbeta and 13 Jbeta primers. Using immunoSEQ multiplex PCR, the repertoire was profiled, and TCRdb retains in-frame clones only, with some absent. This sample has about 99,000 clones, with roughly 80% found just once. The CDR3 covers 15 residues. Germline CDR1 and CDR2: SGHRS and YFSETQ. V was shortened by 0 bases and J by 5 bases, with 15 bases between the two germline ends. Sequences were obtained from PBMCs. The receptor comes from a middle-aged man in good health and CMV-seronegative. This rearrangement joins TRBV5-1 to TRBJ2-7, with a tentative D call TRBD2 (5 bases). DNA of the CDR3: TGCGCCAGCAGCTTGGATGGACCCGCGGGCGACGAGCAGTACTTC. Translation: CASSLDGPAGDEQYF.